This T cell receptor (beta chain) came from a study of preoperative IRX-2 immunotherapy in early breast cancer. The V gene's germline CDR1 is GTSNPN and CDR2 SVGIG (reference sequence). This CDR3 region has 12 residues. With V trimmed by 4 bases and J by 5 bases, 4 bases remained unmatched. The treatment was: preoperative locoregional IRX-2 cytokine immunotherapy. Samples came from a phase Ib trial of preoperative locoregional IRX-2 cytokine immunotherapy. Clones were read by immunoSEQ multiplex PCR, and TCRdb kept only the in-frame ones, dropping some. The top ten clones hold about 2% of a sample with around 88,000 clones, roughly 89% of them seen once.

This chain links TRBV30 with TRBJ1-1, with 7 nucleotides matching TRBD1. The starting material was tumor tissue, obtained after IRX-2 immunotherapy. The sequence was obtained from a human donor with breast cancer. For the CDR3, the DNA is TGTGCCTGGAACAGGGGACAGACTGAAGCTTTCTTT. Translating it yields CAWNRGQTEAFF.